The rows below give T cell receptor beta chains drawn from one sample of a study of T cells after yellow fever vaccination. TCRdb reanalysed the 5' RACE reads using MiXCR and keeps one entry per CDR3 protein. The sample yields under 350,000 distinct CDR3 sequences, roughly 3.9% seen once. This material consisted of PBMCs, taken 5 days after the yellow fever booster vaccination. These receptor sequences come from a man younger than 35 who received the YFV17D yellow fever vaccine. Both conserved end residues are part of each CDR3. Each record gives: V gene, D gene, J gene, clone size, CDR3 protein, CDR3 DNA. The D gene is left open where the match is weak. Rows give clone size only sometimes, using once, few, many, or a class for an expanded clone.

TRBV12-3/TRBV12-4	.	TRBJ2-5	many	CASSSNSVETQYF	TGTGCCAGCAGTTCAAATAGCGTGGAGACCCAGTACTTC
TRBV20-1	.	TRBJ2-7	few	CSANLRGAGTYEQYF	TGCAGTGCTAACCTCAGAGGCGCGGGTACCTACGAGCAGTACTTC
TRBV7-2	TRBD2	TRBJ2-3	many	CASSPRRGASPRTDTQYF	TGTGCCAGCAGCCCTCGGCGGGGGGCCTCGCCACGCACAGATACGCAGTATTTT
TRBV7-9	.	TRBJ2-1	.	CASSHGPRGRYNEQFF	TGTGCCAGCAGCCACGGGCCCAGGGGACGTTACAATGAGCAGTTCTTC
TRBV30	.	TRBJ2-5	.	CAWSSLVTETQYF	TGTGCCTGGAGTAGTCTGGTTACGGAGACCCAGTACTTC
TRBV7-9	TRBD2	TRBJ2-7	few	CASSPRLADRSDEQYF	TGTGCCAGCAGCCCAAGACTAGCTGACCGATCAGACGAGCAGTACTTC
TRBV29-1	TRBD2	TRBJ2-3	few	CSVDLRTSRGGISYTDTQYF	TGCAGCGTTGACCTCCGGACGTCACGGGGGGGCATCTCTTACACAGATACGCAGTATTTT
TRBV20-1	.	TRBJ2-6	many	CSATSGANVLTF	TGCAGTGCTACTTCTGGGGCCAACGTCCTGACTTTC
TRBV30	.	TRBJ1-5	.	CAWSVFRDQPQHF	TGTGCCTGGAGTGTCTTCAGGGATCAGCCCCAGCATTTT
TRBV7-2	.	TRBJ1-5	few	CASSLAAHSNQPQHF	TGTGCCAGCAGCTTGGCCGCCCACAGCAATCAGCCCCAGCATTTT
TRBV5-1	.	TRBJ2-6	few	CASSLSRPGANVLTF	TGCGCCAGCAGCTTGTCCCGACCTGGGGCCAACGTCCTGACTTTC
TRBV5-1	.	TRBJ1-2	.	CASSNGPAKGDGYTF	TGCGCCAGCAGCAATGGACCCGCCAAGGGGGATGGCTACACCTTC
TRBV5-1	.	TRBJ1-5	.	CASSLAPGGEQPQHF	TGCGCCAGCAGCTTGGCCCCTGGGGGTGAACAGCCCCAGCATTTT
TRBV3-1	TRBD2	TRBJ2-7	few	CASSQGIGTTVQYF	TGTGCCAGCAGCCAAGGTATCGGGACTACGGTGCAGTACTTC
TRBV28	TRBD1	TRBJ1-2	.	CASSLFRDRAGRESGYTF	TGTGCCAGCAGTTTATTCCGGGACAGGGCCGGACGAGAGAGTGGCTACACCTTC
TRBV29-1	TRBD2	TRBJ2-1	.	CSAGGSGEQFF	TGCAGCGCGGGAGGGTCAGGGGAGCAGTTCTTC
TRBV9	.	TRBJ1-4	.	CASSVASQGTVNEKLFF	TGTGCCAGCAGCGTAGCGTCCCAGGGAACGGTAAATGAAAAACTGTTTTTT
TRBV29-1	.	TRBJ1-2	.	CSVETTGNYGYTF	TGCAGCGTTGAAACCACAGGGAACTATGGCTACACCTTC
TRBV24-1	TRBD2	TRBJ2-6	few	CATSGEAGASDSGANVLTF	TGTGCCACCAGTGGTGAAGCGGGGGCGTCCGACTCTGGGGCCAACGTCCTGACTTTC
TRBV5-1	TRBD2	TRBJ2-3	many	CASSLGTSGGADTQYF	TGCGCCAGCAGCCTCGGGACTAGCGGGGGGGCAGATACGCAGTATTTT
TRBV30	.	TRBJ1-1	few	CAWSGRGTEAFF	TGTGCCTGGAGTGGAAGGGGCACTGAAGCTTTCTTT
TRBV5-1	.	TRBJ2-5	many	CASSLPTREETQYF	TGCGCCAGCAGCTTGCCTACCAGAGAAGAGACCCAGTACTTC
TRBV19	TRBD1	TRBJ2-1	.	CASSPGTGVVHEQFF	TGTGCCAGTAGTCCCGGGACAGGGGTTGTCCATGAGCAGTTCTTC
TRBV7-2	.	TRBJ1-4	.	CASSSRGLNEKLFF	TGTGCCAGCAGCTCCAGGGGATTGAATGAAAAACTGTTTTTT
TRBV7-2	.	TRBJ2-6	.	CASSIGEAGANVLTF	TGTGCCAGCAGCATAGGGGAAGCTGGGGCCAACGTCCTGACTTTC
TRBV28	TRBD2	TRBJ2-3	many	CASRGLAGGKSSTDTQYF	TGTGCCAGCAGGGGACTGGCGGGGGGAAAATCTAGCACAGATACGCAGTATTTT
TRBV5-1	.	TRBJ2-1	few	CASSQGPVTSSYNEQFF	TGCGCCAGCAGTCAAGGACCTGTGACGAGTTCCTACAATGAGCAGTTCTTC
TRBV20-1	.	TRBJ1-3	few	CSAREMGTGNTIYF	TGCAGTGCTAGAGAAATGGGGACGGGAAACACCATATATTTT
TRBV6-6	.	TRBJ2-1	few	CAAGGDEQFF	TGTGCCGCAGGGGGGGATGAGCAGTTCTTC
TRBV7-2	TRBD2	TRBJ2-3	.	CASSQIWLAGGSFSQYF	TGTGCCAGCAGCCAGATTTGGCTAGCGGGGGGGTCATTCTCGCAGTATTTT
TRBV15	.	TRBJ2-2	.	CATSRETSWNTGELFF	TGTGCCACCAGCAGAGAAACATCCTGGAACACCGGGGAGCTGTTTTTT
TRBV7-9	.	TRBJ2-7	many	CASSRLDRFSYEQYF	TGTGCCAGCAGCCGGCTAGACAGGTTCTCCTACGAGCAGTACTTC
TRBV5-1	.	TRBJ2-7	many	CASSSRELGYEQYF	TGCGCCAGCAGCTCCAGGGAACTCGGCTACGAGCAGTACTTC
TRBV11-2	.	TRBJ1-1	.	CASSLGAGKMNTEAFF	TGTGCCAGCAGCTTAGGGGCTGGGAAGATGAACACTGAAGCTTTCTTT
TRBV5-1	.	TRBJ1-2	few	CASSLLESMSGYTF	TGCGCCAGCAGCTTGTTGGAGTCTATGAGTGGCTACACCTTC
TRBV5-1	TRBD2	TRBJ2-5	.	CGSSSSGGGGQETQYF	TGCGGCAGCAGCAGTTCTGGGGGGGGAGGTCAAGAGACCCAGTACTTC
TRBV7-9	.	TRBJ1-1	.	CASSFNGGGTEAFF	TGTGCCAGCAGCTTCAATGGAGGAGGCACTGAAGCTTTCTTT
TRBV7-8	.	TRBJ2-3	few	CASSFQGFSTDTQYF	TGTGCCAGCAGCTTCCAGGGTTTTTCCACAGATACGCAGTATTTT
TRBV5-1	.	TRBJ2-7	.	CASRIEGGSYEQYF	TGCGCCAGCAGGATTGAGGGGGGCAGCTACGAGCAGTACTTC
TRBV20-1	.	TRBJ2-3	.	CSAATRALGTDTQYF	TGCAGTGCTGCCACTAGGGCCCTAGGCACAGATACGCAGTATTTT
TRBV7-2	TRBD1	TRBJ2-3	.	CASSYAGTGLDTQYF	TGTGCCAGCAGCTATGCCGGGACAGGGTTGGATACGCAGTATTTT
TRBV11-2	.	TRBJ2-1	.	CASSLWGLSGPLGEQFF	TGTGCCAGCAGCTTATGGGGCCTTTCCGGCCCTTTGGGGGAGCAGTTCTTC
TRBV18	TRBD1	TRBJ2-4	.	CASSPSGQGGDIQYF	TGTGCCAGCTCACCCTCCGGACAGGGCGGGGACATTCAGTACTTC
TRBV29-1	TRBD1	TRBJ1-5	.	CSVRVGTGGNQPQHF	TGCAGCGTCCGCGTCGGGACAGGGGGCAATCAGCCCCAGCATTTT
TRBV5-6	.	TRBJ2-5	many	CASGGTVETQYF	TGTGCCAGCGGCGGGACGGTGGAGACCCAGTACTTC
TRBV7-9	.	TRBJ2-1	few	CASSLARGLDEQFF	TGTGCCAGCAGCTTAGCGCGAGGGTTAGATGAGCAGTTCTTC
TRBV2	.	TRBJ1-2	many	CASRSGSYGYTF	TGTGCCAGCAGGTCGGGATCTTATGGCTACACCTTC
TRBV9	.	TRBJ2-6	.	CASSPMGNSGANVLTF	TGTGCCAGCAGCCCGATGGGCAACTCTGGGGCCAACGTCCTGACTTTC
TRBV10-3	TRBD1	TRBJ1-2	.	CAIQGQSSSRNGYTF	TGTGCCATCCAGGGACAGAGTTCATCAAGGAATGGCTACACCTTC
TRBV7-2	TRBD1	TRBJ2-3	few	CASSRDRITDTQYF	TGTGCCAGCAGCCGGGACAGGATCACAGATACGCAGTATTTT
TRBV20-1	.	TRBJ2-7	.	CSASTRGTSYEQYF	TGCAGTGCTTCCACGAGGGGGACCTCCTACGAGCAGTACTTC
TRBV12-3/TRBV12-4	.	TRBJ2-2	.	CASSVGVALGNTGELFF	TGTGCCAGCAGCGTAGGGGTGGCCCTGGGGAACACCGGGGAGCTGTTTTTT
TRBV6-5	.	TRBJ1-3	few	CASSVEGYSGNTIYF	TGTGCCAGCAGTGTTGAGGGTTACTCTGGAAACACCATATATTTT
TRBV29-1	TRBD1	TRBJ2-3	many	CSVEGTGITDTQYF	TGCAGCGTTGAAGGGACAGGGATCACAGATACGCAGTATTTT
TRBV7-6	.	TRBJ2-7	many	CASSSPFGASYEQYF	TGTGCCAGCAGCTCACCCTTCGGAGCCAGCTACGAGCAGTACTTC